This record concerns one TCR beta chain sequence. The antigen is not known. The source of the sample is a study of T cell clonotyping in hematopoietic cell transplantation. In the study overall: Recipient samples before transplant were obtained post-cytoreduction. Points from the study as a whole: Pathologically expanded recipient clonotypes increased progressively from day 30 to day 180 as diversity fell.

The protocol was immunoSEQ multiplex PCR, while the TCRdb copy is restricted to in-frame clones and leaves out a portion. In the table there are roughly 28,000 clones, 93% of which are singletons. Specified time point: recipient sample about 28 days before transplant, after cytoreduction. CDR3 length equals 14 residues. The V gene's germline CDR1 is MDHEN and CDR2 SYDVKM. Germline trimming cut 9 bases from V and 3 bases from J; bases unmatched to any gene: 9. Material: peripheral blood mononuclear cells, obtained before stem cell transplant. This TCR derives from a man aged 45-60 years with acute myeloid leukemia. Some clones in this sample may be carry-over from other donors' samples. The chain carries TRBV28 and TRBJ2-3; 7 nucleotides match TRBD1. The CDR3 region has the DNA TGTGCCAGTACGACAGGGTTGGTTACAGATACGCAGTATTTT. It specifies CASTTGLVTDTQYF.